Reported below is one T cell receptor (beta chain). This sample was included in a study of blood T cell repertoires in COVID-19. At the level of the study: PBMCs, B-cell-depleted T cells, or T cells were the source of the cDNA or gDNA that made up the material.

Trimming pared 8 bases from V and 1 base from J, leaving 12 bases between. CDR3 length: 13 residues. Per the original methods: Reference gene primer amplification gave nucleated cell count estimates. The table came from immunoSEQ multiplex PCR; TCRdb's copy has only in-frame clones and leaves some out. V and J calls and clone size are copied from that table; D and trimming were computed from the DNA. The profile shows about 190,000 clones, around 82% of them singletons. The study assigned cohorts using participant-reported clinical history. The sample comprised PBMCs or T cells enriched from blood (not recorded which). This rearrangement joins TRBV12-3 or TRBV12-4 to TRBJ2-7; D is perhaps TRBD2 (7 bases). This TCR was recovered from a woman in her fifties or sixties with acute COVID-19. The CDR3 spells CASGRGGSYEQYF. Written as DNA, the CDR3 is TGTGCCAGCGGAAGGGGGGGGTCCTACGAGCAGTACTTC.